The rows below give T cell receptor beta chains drawn from one sample of a study of metastatic and nonmetastatic thyroid tumors. TCRdb re-called clones from the PCR reads using MiXCR. Found here are about 40,000 clones, 9.5% to 12% of them singletons; the top ten hold approximately 20%. The sample was blood. The origin of the receptors is a female donor with papillary thyroid cancer or a benign thyroid nodule (not recorded which). Some clones in this sample may be carry-over from other donors' samples. CDR3s include the opening cysteine and the closing phenylalanine or tryptophan. A D gene is named only where the DNA matches it firmly. Size is omitted from some rows. Given values are once, few, many or a class for expanded clones.

size | J | V | D | CDR3 | DNA
many | TRBJ1-1 | TRBV6-1 | . | CASSPSRTGSTEAFF | TGTGCCAGCAGCCCCAGTCGAACAGGGAGTACTGAAGCTTTCTTT
. | TRBJ2-2 | TRBV11-3 | TRBD2 | CASSLVWTSPGTLGGTGELFF | TGTGCCAGCAGCTTAGTATGGACTAGCCCTGGCACCCTTGGGGGCACCGGGGAGCTGTTTTTT
. | TRBJ1-1 | TRBV6-4 | . | CASRQTANTEAFF | TGTGCCAGCAGACAGACAGCGAACACTGAAGCTTTCTTT
many | TRBJ1-6 | TRBV5-1 | . | CASSLEGNNSPLHF | TGCGCCAGCAGCTTGGAAGGGAATAATTCACCCCTCCACTTT
many | TRBJ2-7 | TRBV30 | TRBD1 | CAWTPGQGPEQYF | TGTGCCTGGACGCCGGGACAGGGACCCGAGCAGTACTTC
few | TRBJ2-2 | TRBV2 | TRBD2 | CASSTSGSNTGELFF | TGTGCCAGCAGTACTAGCGGTTCGAACACCGGGGAGCTGTTTTTT
. | TRBJ1-1 | TRBV7-2 | TRBD1 | CASNPTRDSNTEAFF | TGTGCCAGCAACCCGACGCGGGACAGTAACACTGAAGCTTTCTTT
many | TRBJ2-1 | TRBV24-1 | TRBD1 | CATSDGQGAPSSYNEQFF | TGTGCCACCAGTGATGGGCAGGGGGCGCCTAGCTCCTACAATGAGCAGTTCTTC
many | TRBJ1-3 | TRBV11-1 | . | CASSLASRPGSGNTIYF | TGTGCCAGCAGCTTAGCGTCGAGACCCGGCTCTGGAAACACCATATATTTT
many | TRBJ2-5 | TRBV6-2/TRBV6-3 | . | CASSHADKWKETQYF | TGTGCCAGCAGCCACGCGGACAAGTGGAAAGAGACCCAGTACTTC
many | TRBJ1-1 | TRBV3-1 | . | CASSLNLEAFF | TGTGCCAGCAGCCTTAATCTTGAAGCTTTCTTT
many | TRBJ2-7 | TRBV6-1 | . | CASSEIPEGYEQYF | TGTGCCAGCAGTGAAATACCCGAGGGATACGAGCAGTACTTC
many | TRBJ1-1 | TRBV2 | TRBD1 | CASRNRQGSTEAFF | TGTGCCAGCAGGAACCGACAGGGAAGTACTGAAGCTTTCTTT
many | TRBJ2-1 | TRBV27 | . | CASSATSFNEQFF | TGTGCCAGCAGTGCTACTAGCTTTAATGAGCAGTTCTTC
many | TRBJ1-1 | TRBV19 | . | CASIKLVGNTEAFF | TGTGCCAGTATTAAGCTGGTCGGAAACACTGAAGCTTTCTTT
few | TRBJ2-3 | TRBV7-2 | TRBD1 | CASSWTGVDTQYF | TGCGCCAGCAGCTGGACAGGGGTAGATACGCAGTATTTT
. | TRBJ1-1 | TRBV20-1 | . | CSAEGKMNNEAFF | TGCAGTGCTGAGGGGAAGATGAACAATGAAGCTTTCTTC
many | TRBJ2-3 | TRBV28 | . | CASSSSPPPWGSGSDTQYF | TGTGCCAGCAGTTCATCCCCCCCACCCTGGGGCTCAGGGTCAGATACGCAGTATTTT
many | TRBJ2-7 | TRBV11-2 | . | CASSPIRTGSYEQYF | TGTGCCAGCAGCCCGATTAGAACAGGGTCCTACGAGCAGTACTTC
many | TRBJ2-1 | TRBV20-1 | . | CSALGIEQFF | TGCAGTGCGCTCGGGATAGAGCAGTTCTTC
few | TRBJ2-3 | TRBV2 | . | CASSLEGWGTDTQYF | TGTGCCAGCTCCCTCGAGGGATGGGGCACAGATACGCAGTATTTT
many | TRBJ2-3 | TRBV6-2/TRBV6-3 | TRBD1 | CASSTLDRGTDTQYF | TGTGCCAGCAGTACCCTGGACAGGGGTACAGATACGCAGTATTTT
many | TRBJ1-1 | TRBV19 | TRBD1 | CASSASDRGATEAFF | TGTGCCAGTAGCGCGTCCGACAGGGGAGCCACTGAAGCTTTCTTT
many | TRBJ2-7 | TRBV4-2 | TRBD2 | CASSQDRGLAGESYEQYF | TGTGCCAGCAGCCAAGATAGGGGACTAGCGGGAGAGTCCTACGAGCAGTACTTC
many | TRBJ2-7 | TRBV28 | TRBD1 | CASSGTGDGEQYF | TGTGCCAGCAGCGGGACAGGGGATGGCGAGCAGTACTTC
many | TRBJ2-5 | TRBV20-1 | . | CSAEDGRSETQYF | TGCAGTGCTGAAGACGGGAGATCGGAGACCCAGTACTTC
many | TRBJ2-3 | TRBV3-1 | TRBD1 | CASSQEEDREQYF | TGTGCCAGCAGCCAAGAGGAGGACAGGGAGCAGTATTTT
many | TRBJ2-1 | TRBV4-3 | . | CASSQLGTDNEQFF | TGCGCCAGCAGCCAATTAGGGACGGATAATGAGCAGTTCTTC
few | TRBJ2-1 | TRBV6-2/TRBV6-3 | TRBD2 | CASSSSSGSYNEQFF | TGTGCCAGCAGTTCTTCTAGCGGCTCCTACAATGAGCAGTTCTTC
many | TRBJ2-3 | TRBV4-3 | . | CASSQDLGQGKDTQYF | TGCGCCAGCAGCCAAGATCTGGGGCAGGGTAAAGATACGCAGTATTTT
many | TRBJ2-3 | TRBV5-5 | TRBD2 | CASSVLAGSTDTQYF | TGTGCCAGCAGCGTACTAGCGGGGAGCACAGATACGCAGTATTTT
many | TRBJ1-4 | TRBV5-1 | . | CASSLTVSEEKLFF | TGCGCCAGCAGCTTGACGGTTTCAGAGGAAAAGCTGTTTTTT
few | TRBJ1-2 | TRBV28 | . | CASSPFSTSNYGYTF | TGTGCCAGCAGTCCATTTTCGACTTCAAACTATGGCTACACCTTC
many | TRBJ2-7 | TRBV24-1 | TRBD2 | CATSAAGGYEQYF | TGTGCCACCAGTGCTGCGGGGGGGTACGAGCAGTACTTC
many | TRBJ2-5 | TRBV6-6 | . | CASSYQGASGAGETQYF | TGTGCCAGCAGTTACCAGGGGGCTAGCGGAGCCGGAGAGACCCAGTACTTC
many | TRBJ2-7 | TRBV2 | . | CASSKEGSSYEQYF | TGTGCCAGCAGCAAGGAGGGAAGCTCCTACGAGCAGTACTTC
many | TRBJ2-5 | TRBV3-1 | TRBD2 | CASSRLAGGGETQYF | TGTGCCAGCAGCCGTCTAGCGGGAGGAGGAGAGACCCAGTACTTC
many | TRBJ2-2 | TRBV12-3/TRBV12-4 | TRBD2 | CASSFSASGSPGGELFF | TGTGCCAGCAGTTTCTCTGCTAGCGGAAGCCCGGGGGGGGAGCTGTTTTTT
. | TRBJ2-2 | TRBV10-3 | TRBD2 | CAITIGTSGTGELFF | TGTGCCATCACCATTGGGACTAGCGGCACAGGGGAGCTGTTTTTT
many | TRBJ2-5 | TRBV3-1 | . | CASSQDRGSYGETQYF | TGTGCCAGCAGCCAAGATCGGGGGAGCTACGGGGAGACCCAGTACTTC
many | TRBJ2-2 | TRBV4-1 | TRBD2 | CASSQKDGGLNTGELFF | TGCGCCAGCAGCCAAAAGGACGGGGGACTAAACACCGGGGAGCTGTTTTTT
. | TRBJ1-6 | TRBV20-1 | . | CSASSGEESSPLHF | TGCAGTGCGTCCTCGGGGGAGGAGTCCTCACCCCTCCACTTT
. | TRBJ1-2 | TRBV18 | TRBD1 | CASSLQGSDGYTF | TGTGCCAGCTCACTACAGGGGTCGGACGGCTACACCTTC
. | TRBJ2-3 | TRBV10-1 | . | CASSGAGQGFTDTQYF | TGCGCCAGCAGTGGAGCCGGACAAGGGTTCACAGATACGCAGTATTTT
many | TRBJ2-1 | TRBV20-1 | TRBD2 | CSARDRGLGYNEQFF | TGCAGTGCTAGAGATAGGGGACTAGGCTACAATGAGCAGTTCTTC
many | TRBJ2-3 | TRBV12-3/TRBV12-4 | TRBD2 | CASSLTSGTDTQYF | TGTGCCAGCAGCCTAACTAGCGGCACAGATACGCAGTATTTT
many | TRBJ1-1 | TRBV30 | . | CAYWAGPRAEAFF | TGTGCCTACTGGGCGGGACCCCGTGCTGAAGCTTTCTTT
many | TRBJ1-1 | TRBV6-2/TRBV6-3 | . | CASRPLGDKNTEAFF | TGTGCCAGCAGGCCCCTTGGGGACAAGAACACTGAAGCTTTCTTT
many | TRBJ1-1 | TRBV4-1 | . | CASSQGVPPQVGFEAFF | TGCGCCAGCAGCCAAGGGGTCCCGCCACAGGTGGGGTTTGAAGCTTTCTTT
many | TRBJ2-5 | TRBV7-9 | TRBD1 | CASSHGQGETQYF | TGTGCCAGCAGCCACGGACAGGGAGAGACCCAGTACTTC
many | TRBJ2-2 | TRBV6-4 | TRBD1 | CASSPAPSGTGGMGGELFF | TGTGCCAGCAGTCCAGCCCCCTCCGGGACAGGGGGCATGGGCGGGGAGCTGTTTTTT